This record concerns one T cell receptor beta chain sequence. The entry originates in a study of blood T cells in healthy people across ages. In the study overall: About one barcoded beta molecule per two T cells was captured by template switching.

V was pared by 0 bases and J by 2 bases, with 12 bases between. Per germline, CDR1 SGHRS and CDR2 YFSETQ. The length of the CDR3 is 15 residues. Per sample, a minimum of 6 million PBMCs were isolated. A J-beta primer mix and a sample-barcoded 5' primer were used in a second PCR of roughly 7 to 12 cycles. Via MiXCR, TCRdb re-called the 5' RACE reads, giving one row per CDR3 protein. The top ten hold about 20% of the sample, which has around 940,000 distinct CDR3 sequences, around 54% seen once. The sequence was obtained from a woman aged 60-75 years in good health. This chain connects TRBV5-1 to TRBJ2-7; maybe TRBD2 (6 bases). Sequenced: blood. This CDR3 is CASSLDPGRPYEQYF. In nucleotides, the CDR3 is TGCGCCAGCAGCTTGGATCCAGGGAGGCCCTACGAGCAGTACTTC.